The present T cell receptor beta chain was sequenced within a study of cytomegalovirus exposure and HLA in healthy donors (dated by TCRdb to the late 2010s). With respect to the entire study: In an earlier analysis of fewer than 750 of the donors, around 300 Gb of sequence data and approximately 100 million unique TCR beta sequences from roughly 190 million T cells were reported. An earlier analysis of about 600 of the donors used high-throughput TCR beta sequencing to judge whether each TCR beta V gene segment behaved as functional or pseudogenic. Class I and class II HLA loci were covered by the typing at four-digit resolution. Roughly 300 gigabases of sequencing data and approximately 85 million unique TCR sequences were included in an early release covering over 600 HLA-typed donors. The later analysis used no new phenotypic data to find candidate immune exposures, relying instead on TCR beta sequences and their occurrence across donors. In a later analysis, previously published TCR beta repertoires from some 640 donors were re-analyzed and high-resolution HLA genotyping was added so that TCR occurrence patterns could be studied. All discovery cohort repertoires had been generated on a single sequencing platform. The T cell repertoires of some 670 subjects were profiled by immunosequencing and related to cytomegalovirus serostatus. The study aimed to test whether cataloging public T cell receptors could reveal signatures of past pathogen exposure. In addition to the first cohort of 666 subjects, a separate validation cohort of around 110 different subjects was used. The number of typed donors differed by locus: about 620-630 for A, B, C, DRB1 and DQB1; some 500 for DQA1; over 600 for DPA1; and around 450 for DPB1. Donor age, sex, ethnicity and CMV serostatus were compiled together with the repertoire data. A handful of DR-DQ haplotypes were handled as single units for association and clustering because linkage in the cohort was strong. A later genetic analysis used genome-wide SNP genotypes for about three fifths of the 666 donors, treating that subset as a discovery cohort. To predict cytomegalovirus infection status, the study combined high-throughput TCR immunosequencing, statistical association of individual TCRs with disease status, and machine learning. Of the roughly 400 genotyped donors, 81% fell in the genetic ancestry cluster associated with self-reported Caucasian donors. Among some 410 genotyped donors of the cohort, an average of 235,054 unique TCR beta nucleotide sequences were sequenced per donor, 15% to 20% of them non-productive.

The V end loses 5 bases and the J end loses 3 bases, and a stretch of 10 bases separates them. Its CDR3 holds 13 amino acids, cysteine through phenylalanine. The only DNA kept is the CDR3, 39 bases in frame from the first base. From a lookup of the germline V gene (reference sequence), CDR1 and CDR2 are LNHDA and SQIVND. The cohort consisted of hundreds of healthy bone marrow donors. All cohort members were sampled while nominally healthy, although unrecorded immune exposures were likely present. The donor was CMV seropositive and belonged to the group of 250 to 300 seropositive cohort members. Every donor gave a peripheral blood sample, and the peripheral blood mononuclear cells from that sample were used for TCR beta sequencing. Genomic DNA extraction from the blood cell samples was performed with the Qiagen DNeasy Blood Extraction Kit. A remark on this clone: Its cognate antigen has yet to be identified. No per-base quality is available; no much larger clone lies one base away.

Broader findings and caveats from the paper: A further reported finding was that TCR beta sequences accurately predicted the HLA-A and HLA-B alleles for most subjects in the first cohort. A later analysis associated about 16,000 TCR beta sequences with specific HLA alleles at a false discovery rate of 0.05. A group of highly shared sequence variants was considered likely to be a technical artifact of the sequencing pipeline. When HLA alleles, especially DR and DQ, strongly co-occurred, TCR associations were difficult to assign to individual alleles. This cohort had only TCR beta chains sequenced, and the lack of alpha or paired-chain data limited which features could be detected. Some IMGT-functional V segments, including TRBV6-2 and TRBV6-3, could not be distinguished by the 87-base-pair reads and were therefore excluded. Compared with the approximately 710-donor mean, donors in an Asian-associated ancestry cluster had fewer N-insertions in productive TCRs, according to a later genetic analysis. In vitro tests confirmed that three of the cytomegalovirus-associated TCR beta chains recognize cytomegalovirus antigens. In a later analysis, most CMV-associated TCR beta chains were found to appear HLA-restricted, with HLA associations seemingly driven largely by CMV exposure. The classifier was reported to diagnose cytomegalovirus status with high specificity and sensitivity in both the original and validation cohorts. Because counts were too low, roughly 16 rarely observed V segments, including chromosome 9 orphons, were left out of the earlier analysis of over 550 of the donors. Broadly in line with IMGT annotations, most TCR beta V segments showed up in productive rearrangements about 87% or about 30% of the time in an earlier analysis of some 590 of the donors. Several of the top co-occurrence clusters appeared to be linked to parvovirus B19, influenza, CMV and Epstein-Barr virus, according to a later analysis. According to the authors, the approach could potentially be generalized to other disease states and immunological phenotypes. A later analysis found that TCR association rates varied across HLA loci, with DRB1 alleles showing the most associated TCRs and HLA-C alleles the fewest. The study listed 150 to 200 TCR beta chains as associated with cytomegalovirus. Because HLA typing was missing for some donors at each locus, association tests included only the typed subset. In a later analysis, HLA-associated TCR beta chains showed more clonal expansion and lower generation probabilities than non-associated chains that were equally common. Most TCR sequences were seen in very few donors, while some public TCRs were found in many individuals. Linkage disequilibrium might explain the correlated functional status among segregating V segments, but an unknown experimental factor could not be excluded. V-gene and J-gene trimming of TCR beta chains was associated with a missense DCLRE1C variant in a later genetic analysis, and the association was replicated in an independent cohort. Presence/absence analyses assumed roughly uniform sequencing depth across donors, an assumption that may not hold. For the cohort, immune exposure information was limited to CMV serostatus.

The library was prepared using the immunoSEQ multiplex PCR assay. For the multiplex PCR, a mixture combining 60 forward primers for TCR Vbeta segments and 13 reverse primers for TCR Jbeta segments was used. Amplification of the CDR3 region of rearranged TCR beta genes was performed with a multiplex PCR assay on genomic DNA. The amplified TCR beta libraries were sequenced on the Illumina HiSeq System as 87-base-pair reads. Per the source publication's procedure: Across the 670 or so repertoires, a later analysis counted roughly 84 million unique TCR beta chains, roughly 11 million of which were shared by at least two donors. To remove PCR and sequencing errors, raw reads were error-corrected and collapsed into unique sequences using a nearest-neighbor algorithm that merged closely related sequences. To assign V, D and J gene segments, CDR3 sequences were aligned to IMGT reference sequences. For a sequence to be retained, a match of at least six nucleotides to both a V gene segment and a J gene segment was required. Rearrangements were classified as productive when the CDR3 lacked stop codons and remained in frame with V and J, and all other rearrangements were classified as non-productive. Following IMGT convention, CDR3 was defined as the stretch from the second conserved V-encoded cysteine up to the conserved J-encoded phenylalanine. Sequences without an unambiguous match to a single V gene segment were excluded from the earlier analysis of almost 600 of the donors. In an earlier analysis of around 600 of the donors, V segments were called functional above 56.7% productive rearrangements and were called segregating when the between-donor standard deviation exceeded 5%. A statistical classification framework was built to diagnose cytomegalovirus status from the catalog of TCR beta chain sequences. V and J gene assignment, in a later analysis, came from comparing TCR nucleotide sequences with IMGT/GENE-DB human TR gene sequences. A later analysis assigned CDR3 sequences and most-parsimonious VDJ recombination scenarios with the TCRdist pipeline. In a later analysis, each TCR beta chain was defined by its CDR3 amino acid sequence together with its V-gene family, and reads without a unique V-gene family were excluded. As a way to deal with suspected cross-contamination and a sequencing artifact, a later analysis dropped 640 or so nucleotide sequences that were highly shared and had low generation probability. A later analysis calculated a clonal expansion index for each public chain from normalized within-repertoire ranks of inferred template counts. Generation probabilities in a later analysis came from a VDJ recombination model fitted to out-of-frame rearrangements, and those results were checked against IGoR. In a later analysis, TCR-TCR, TCR-HLA and TCR-CMV co-occurrence was scored with hypergeometric tests, and a repertoire-size bias correction was applied to TCR pairs. A later analysis estimated false discovery rates by permuting HLA or CMV assignments 20 times. In a later analysis, co-occurring TCRs were grouped using DBSCAN, with TCRdist sequence similarity added in when clustering inside HLA-allele-positive subsets. For co-occurrence clustering, repertoires with fewer than 30,000 or more than 120,000 public chains were excluded, along with about five repertoires with anomalous nucleotide sharing. TCRdb took over this immuneACCESS table, retaining in-frame rearrangements with V and J assigned. Such tables are incomplete; in checked studies, under half of the missing clones stem from an unresolved V gene, and the remainder is unexplained. The DNA gave D and trimming, while V, J and clone size come from that table. The sample table holds 100,000 to 150,000 clones, of which 75% to 90% were seen once. Jointly, the top ten make up over 4.5% of the sample.

The sequenced material came from PBMCs. The V gene is TRBV19 and the J gene is TRBJ1-2, and possibly TRBD1, on 6 matching bases. This TCR derives from a woman between 40 and 55 years old in good health and CMV-seropositive. The DNA is TGTGCCAGTAGTCAGGGGATGGACTATGGCTACACCTTC. Translated, this gives CASSQGMDYGYTF.